These 20 T cell receptor beta chains share one sample of origin, sequenced in a study of tumor-infiltrating lymphocytes in primary liver carcinoma. Synthesis of TCR beta cDNA was carried out from around 500 ng total RNA with a constant-region primer. Slightly modified ARM-PCR served as the procedure for the TCR beta libraries. These libraries came from three rounds of nested multiplex PCR. Each of the first two PCR rounds ran roughly 9 cycles with TRBV1-TRBV30 forward and C-beta reverse primers. TCRdb ran MiXCR on the multiplex PCR reads and lists one entry per CDR3 protein. The data hold about 180,000 distinct CDR3 sequences, with 50% to 75% observed a single time. Unsorted whole blood supplied the blood RNA, and germline DNA was isolated too. Sequences were obtained from peripheral blood. Receptor source: a man aged 35 to 55 with primary liver carcinoma and hepatitis B virus infection.

With regard to this clonotype: A much larger clone differs by one base, so this may be a read error. This chain joins TRBV11-2 and TRBJ2-7; 7 positions agree with TRBD2. Germline V CDR1 and CDR2: SGHAT, FQNNGV. The CDR3 sequence is 14 residues long. V trimming: 5 bases; J trimming: 2 bases; junction bases outside the gene matches: 6. The CDR3 DNA follows: TGTGCCAGCAGCCTAAGCGGGGTAGCCTACGAGCAGTACTTC. It codes for CASSLSGVAYEQYF.

A remark on this clonotype: The conserved closing phenylalanine or tryptophan is absent in this CDR3, likely reflecting a read error. The rearrangement joins TRBV29-1 to TRBJ1-2; 7 bases are shared with TRBD1. V lost 8 bases and J lost 4; bases outside the gene matches: 10. Per the germline V gene, CDR1 is SQVTM and CDR2 is ANQGSEA. The CDR3 is made up of 13 amino acids. The CDR3 sequence is CSTWDSTFYGYTL. CDR3 DNA: TGCAGCACCTGGGACAGCACATTCTATGGCTACACCCTC.

With respect to this clonotype: A read error is possible here, since a much larger clone lies one base away. The gene calls are TRBV11-3 and TRBJ2-2; a possible D gene is TRBD1 (6 bases). The germline CDR1 and CDR2 sequences are SGHNT and YENEEA. The V end lost 5 bases, the J end lost 1 base, and 14 bases lay between the germline ends. The CDR3 length is 16 residues. CDR3 sequence: CASSARGRGNTGELFF. The DNA for the CDR3 is TGTGCCAGCAGCGCGAGGGGCAGGGGGAACACCGGGGAGCTGTTTTTT.

The table lists this clonotype with many counts. The chain employs TRBV11-2 and TRBJ2-5; possible D gene TRBD1, 5 bases. Trimming took off 5 bases at V and 5 bases at J, with 18 bases between the two ends. Looked up from germline, CDR1 is SGHAT and CDR2 is FQNNGV. The CDR3 length is 15 residues. CDR3 sequence: CASSPEEGVVETQYF. CDR3 in DNA: TGTGCCAGCAGCCCCGAAGAAGGGGTTGTGGAGACCCAGTACTTC.

In its sample, this clonotype was seen a few times. The genes are TRBV5-4 and TRBJ1-1; 8 bases agree with TRBD1. Trimming took 5 bases from V and 4 from J; bases not matched to a gene: 7. CDR3 length: 14 residues. Germline lookup yields CDR1 SGHNT and CDR2 YYREEE (reference sequence). CDR3 amino acids: CASRYQGASTEAFF. CDR3 nucleotide sequence: TGTGCCAGCAGGTACCAGGGGGCGTCCACTGAAGCTTTCTTT.

V gene TRBV6-6 combines with J gene TRBJ2-7, with D unclear. The germline gives CDR1 MNHNY, CDR2 SVGAGI (reference sequence). With 5 bases removed from V and 0 bases from J, the gap between germline ends came to 20 bases. The CDR3 covers 17 residues. The CDR3 DNA follows: TGTGCCAGCAGTCCCTTCGTCGATAGCTCCAGCTCCTACGAGCAGTACTTC. It encodes CASSPFVDSSSSYEQYF.

The chain carries TRBV10-1 and TRBJ2-3; possibly TRBD1 for D (5 bases). CDR3 size: 13 residues. Germline CDR1 and CDR2: WNHNN and SYGVQD (reference sequence). The CDR3 DNA sequence: TGCGCAGCCCAGGGTGGATACACAGATACGCAGTATTTT. Encoded protein: CAAQGGYTDTQYF.

About this clonotype itself: The conserved closing phenylalanine or tryptophan is absent in this CDR3, likely reflecting a read error. The rearrangement uses TRBV11-1 and TRBJ2-7, with D tentatively TRBD2 (5 bases). Germline V gene data show CDR1 as SGHAT and CDR2 as FQDESV (reference sequence). V lost 0 bases and J lost 7, with 10 bases in between. The CDR3 runs to 13 residues. Here the CDR3 reads CASSLAPLAEQYS. As DNA, the CDR3 is TGTGCCAGCAGCTTAGCCCCTCTAGCTGAGCAGTACTCC.

This clonotype was observed a single time. A clone one base away is much larger, so this may be a read error. This sequence joins TRBV11-2 and TRBJ2-7; tentatively, D is TRBD1 or TRBD2 (6 bases each). With 5 bases removed from V and 5 bases from J, the gap between germline ends came to 25 bases. There are 17 residues in the CDR3. Germline-derived CDR1 and CDR2 are SGHAT and FQNNGV. CDR3 bases: TGTGCCAGCAGCCTCACGTGGACGGCAGGGGAGGCCCACGAGCAGTACTTC. The encoded protein is CASSLTWTAGEAHEQYF.

This clonotype was counted a single time. A single base separates this from a much larger clone, so it may be a read error. The chain recombines TRBV11-3 with TRBJ2-1; TRBD1 agrees at 7 bases. CDR3 length: 15 residues. V gave up 3 bases and J gave up 8 bases; unmatched junction bases: 10. Germline CDR1 SGHNT, CDR2 YENEEA. CDR3 loop: CASSFARTGLDEQFF. CDR3 bases: TGTGCCAGCAGCTTCGCCAGGACAGGACTGGATGAGCAGTTCTTC.

A remark on this clonotype: This may arise from a read error, as a much more abundant clone is one base away. The missing conserved phenylalanine or tryptophan at the end of this CDR3 makes a read error likely. The rearrangement uses TRBV11-2 and TRBJ2-5; D ambiguous. Deletions cut 4 bases from V and 4 bases from J, with 13 bases between. The length of the CDR3 is 14 residues. Germline V CDR1 and CDR2: SGHAT, FQNNGV. The CDR3 region has the DNA TGTGCCAGCAGCTCCTATTCGCGAGTAGAGACCCAGTACTAC. Its protein is CASSSYSRVETQYY.

On this clonotype: Relative to the germline gene, one junction end is altered; a read error may explain this. V usage is TRBV4-1 and J usage is TRBJ2-7; 10 nucleotides line up with TRBD2. Per germline, CDR1 MGHRA and CDR2 YSYEKL. There are 17 residues in the CDR3. The DNA for the CDR3 is TGCGCCAGCAGCCAACTGGGAGAAGCTAGCGGGAGCTACGAGCAATACTTC. As protein: CASSQLGEASGSYEQYF.

The chain carries TRBV6-1 and TRBJ2-5; D unclear. The CDR3 sequence is 14 residues long. CDR1 and CDR2 from the germline V gene are MNHNS and SASEGT. Trimming pared 6 bases from V and 2 bases from J, leaving 13 bases between. The CDR3 is CASRSRFIQETQYF. DNA of the CDR3: TGTGCCAGCAGATCGCGCTTTATTCAAGAGACCCAGTACTTC.

To note about this clonotype: Given a much more abundant clone one base away, this may be a read error. The CDR3: CASSAGQGGQEQFF. The CDR3 region has the DNA TGTGCCAGCAGTGCGGGACAGGGCGGTCAGGAGCAGTTCTTC. This chain uses TRBV6-5 with TRBJ2-1; 9 positions match TRBD1. The germline gives CDR1 MNHEY, CDR2 SVGAGI. Trimming cost V 5 bases and J 10 bases; bases outside gene matches: 9. The CDR3 spans 14 residues.

This clonotype was detected only once. The chain links TRBV7-9 to TRBJ2-7, with 9 nucleotides matching TRBD1. V lost 5 bases and J lost 4; bases outside the gene matches: 6. Germline-derived CDR1 and CDR2 are SEHNR and FQNEAQ (reference sequence). The CDR3 is made up of 14 amino acids. The CDR3 nucleotides read TGTGCCAGCAGCCAAAGCGGACAGGGGTACGAGCAGTACTTC. As protein: CASSQSGQGYEQYF.

Comment on this clonotype: It is likely a read error, because the conserved phenylalanine at the end of the CDR3 is missing. The chain combines TRBV5-8 with TRBJ1-5; D possibly corresponds to TRBD1 (5 bases). CDR3 length: 14 residues. Germline V gene lookup returns CDR1 SGHTS and CDR2 YDEGEE. V was cut by 0 bases and J by 6 bases, with 10 bases left in between. In DNA form, the CDR3 reads TGTGCCAGCAGCTTGGGCAGGGCTGGTCAGCCCCAGCATTAT. Its translation: CASSLGRAGQPQHY.

This clonotype was found many times. The chain uses TRBV11-2 and TRBJ1-1; possibly TRBD1 for D (5 bases). The CDR3 extends over 18 amino acids. Trimming left V 3 bases short and J 6 bases short, with 26 bases between. CDR1 and CDR2 from the germline V gene are SGHAT and FQNNGV. For the CDR3, the DNA is TGTGCCAGCAGCTTTAATAGTGTCAGGCCTACAAGGGGAGCTGAAGCTTTCTTT. Translation gives CASSFNSVRPTRGAEAFF.

A note on this clonotype: A much larger clone differs from this one at a single base, so this may be a read error. The chain links TRBV11-2 to TRBJ1-1, with D uncertain. The CDR3 is 14 amino acids. Germline CDR1 SGHAT, CDR2 FQNNGV. As DNA, the CDR3 is TGTACCAGCAGCTTAGATTTAGTGAACACTGAAGCTTTCTTT. This codes for CTSSLDLVNTEAFF.

The table lists this clonotype with a count of one. The chain has TRBV7-9 and TRBJ2-1, with 15 bases matching TRBD2. CDR3 length: 17 residues. The junction had 11 bases not matched to a gene; V was cut back by 4 bases and J by 10 bases. The germline CDR1 and CDR2 sequences are SEHNR and FQNEAQ (reference sequence). The CDR3 loop is CASSSNSGLAGGGEQFF. CDR3 nucleotides: TGTGCCAGCAGCTCGAACTCAGGACTAGCGGGAGGGGGGGAGCAGTTCTTC. The variable domain in full, completed from reference TRBV7-9 and TRBJ2-1, reads DTGVSQNPRHKITKRGQNVTFRCDPISEHNRLYWYRQTLGQGPEFLTYFQNEAQLEKSRLLSDRFSAERPKGSFSTLEIQRTEQGDSAMYLCASSSNSGLAGGGEQFFGPGTRLTVL.

CDR3 sequence: CASSRNTRGEGYTF. Written as DNA, the CDR3 is TGTGCCAGCAGTAGGAACACACGGGGCGAGGGCTACACCTTC. The J gene is TRBJ1-2, the V gene TRBV6-5; D is perhaps TRBD1 (5 bases). The CDR3 has 14 residues. V was cut by 5 bases and J by 8 bases, with 18 bases left in between. Germline V CDR1 and CDR2: MNHEY, SVGAGI.